The 21 T cell receptor beta chains listed next were all sequenced from one sample in a study of T cells in Graves' hyperthyroidism and ophthalmopathy. TCR beta CDR3 regions were amplified from RNA transcripts. HTBI primers drove first-round RT-PCR of the TCR CDR3. One entry per CDR3 protein, called by TCRdb with MiXCR from the multiplex PCR reads. The sample lists roughly 500,000 distinct CDR3 sequences; about 45% were seen once. Sequencing used peripheral blood or thyroid tissue (not recorded which). The receptors shown here come from an adult woman with Graves' disease, either hyperthyroidism or ophthalmopathy (not recorded which).

This clonotype was seen many times. The chain employs TRBV19 and TRBJ1-5; D is undetermined. Between the trimmed V and J ends, which lost 2 bases and 0 bases, there was a span of 8 bases. This CDR3 is 15 amino acids long. Looked up from germline, CDR1 is LNHDA and CDR2 is SQIVND (reference sequence). The CDR3 DNA sequence: TGTGCCAGTAGTATATCGGCAAATAGCAATCAGCCCCAGCATTTT. Residues: CASSISANSNQPQHF.

V usage is TRBV7-2 and J usage is TRBJ1-5; D may be TRBD1 (6 bases). Germline V CDR1 and CDR2: SGHTA, FQGNSA. V lost 7 bases and J lost 6, with 25 bases in between. The CDR3 contains 17 residues. The CDR3 reads CASNFQPLQGGGQPQHF. CDR3 nucleotides: TGTGCCAGCAACTTCCAACCCTTACAGGGAGGGGGTCAGCCCCAGCATTTT.

The rearrangement joins TRBV29-1 to TRBJ2-1; 11 bases agree with TRBD2. Germline-derived CDR1 and CDR2 are SQVTM and ANQGSEA. The CDR3 covers 15 residues. Trimming took 4 bases from V and 8 from J; bases not matched to a gene: 10. The CDR3, as DNA: TGCAGCGTTGTGAGGAGGTCACTAGCGGGAGATGAGCAGTTCTTC. It yields the protein CSVVRRSLAGDEQFF.

This clonotype has at least ten counts. The chain employs TRBV10-3 and TRBJ2-2; the match to TRBD2 covers 10 bases. The J segment lost 0 bases and the V segment lost 4 bases, leaving 8 bases of the junction unmatched. The CDR3 consists of 18 residues. Germline lookup yields CDR1 ENHRY and CDR2 SYGVKD. CDR3 in amino acids: CAISGVGLAGANTGELFF. The CDR3 DNA sequence: TGTGCCATCAGTGGTGTAGGTCTAGCGGGAGCGAACACCGGGGAGCTGTTTTTT.

A remark on this clonotype: This may be a read error, as it is one base from a much larger clone. The rearrangement links TRBV16 to TRBJ2-7, with D unclear. There are 17 residues in the CDR3. CDR1 is KGHSY and CDR2 is FQNENV in the germline V gene. Trimming stripped 4 bases from V and 2 bases from J, with 21 bases between. This CDR3 reads CASSRNLRVSFTYEQYF. The CDR3 bases are TGTGCCAGCAGCCGAAACCTAAGGGTAAGCTTCACCTACGAGCAGTACTTC.

This clonotype was seen repeatedly, ten times or more. The chain employs TRBV2 and TRBJ2-2, with a possible D match to TRBD1 (5 bases). CDR3 length: 14 amino acids. Per germline, CDR1 SNHLY and CDR2 FYNNEI. V lost 8 bases to trimming and J lost 2 bases, with 12 bases between them. The CDR3 DNA is TGTGCCAGCGCGTTCGACAGCAACACCGGGGAGCTGTTTTTT. Translating gives CASAFDSNTGELFF.

This clonotype was seen a handful of times. One end of the junction varies from germline; a read error may be responsible. V is TRBV7-9 and J is TRBJ2-7; the D gene is possibly TRBD1 (6 bases). This CDR3 is built from 12 residues. CDR1 and CDR2 (germline): SEHNR, FQNEAQ (reference sequence). The CDR3 protein is CASSLVGAAEFF. The CDR3 DNA follows: TGTGCCAGCAGCTTAGTGGGGGCAGCTGAGTTCTTC.

The chain has TRBV29-1 and TRBJ1-1; D unclear. In germline, CDR1 is SQVTM, CDR2 ANQGSEA. This CDR3 has 10 amino acids. The CDR3 nucleotides read TGCAGTCGTTGGGACACTGAAGCTTTCTTT. Translation gives CSRWDTEAFF.

This chain joins TRBV5-1 and TRBJ2-5; D perhaps matches TRBD1 (5 bases). The CDR3 length is 15 residues. Trimming cost V 3 bases and J 0 bases, with 12 bases left between them. Germline V gene lookup returns CDR1 SGHRS and CDR2 YFSETQ. As DNA, the CDR3 is TGCGCCAGCAGCTCCTATGCAGGGCACCAAGAGACCCAGTACTTC. It translates to CASSSYAGHQETQYF.

Note on this clonotype: A much larger clone lies a single base off, so this may be a read error. The chain has TRBV6-1 and TRBJ2-5; no firm D call. Trimming removed 7 bases from V and 2 bases from J, with 11 bases in between. This CDR3 has 13 amino acids. The germline gives CDR1 MNHNS, CDR2 SASEGT. DNA of the CDR3: TGTGCCAGCATCAGGACGACACAAGAGACCCAGTACTTC. Its translation: CASIRTTQETQYF.

Ten or more counts support this clonotype. J is TRBJ1-5 and V is TRBV12-3 or TRBV12-4, with no clear D. The CDR3 extends over 11 amino acids. V lost 4 bases and J 9 bases, leaving 7 bases between the germline ends. The CDR3 coding sequence is TGTGCCAGCAGTTCCGGGGTGCCCCAGCATTTT. It encodes CASSSGVPQHF.

The V gene is TRBV10-3, the J gene TRBJ1-1; no reliable D call. Germline CDR1 is ENHRY and CDR2 is SYGVKD. This CDR3 is built from 12 residues. Trimming cost V 10 bases and J 5 bases, with 14 bases left between them. The CDR3 sequence is CATRPADTEAFF. DNA of the CDR3: TGTGCCACCAGACCCGCGGATACTGAAGCTTTCTTT.

This sequence joins TRBV5-6 and TRBJ1-2; TRBD1 might be the D (5 bases). The CDR3 contains 16 residues. The V and J ends lost 4 bases and 3 bases respectively, with 19 bases between them. The germline V gene has CDR1 SGHDT and CDR2 YYEEEE. CDR3 nucleotide sequence: TGTGCCAGCAGCCTGGGACCCTACGGGGCTTACTATGGCTACACCTTC. Translation gives CASSLGPYGAYYGYTF.

The J gene is TRBJ2-7, the V gene TRBV24-1; 16 bases are shared with TRBD2. There are 19 residues in the CDR3. The ends lost 4 bases at V and 6 bases at J; junction bases unmatched: 14. In germline, CDR1 is KGHDR, CDR2 SFDVKD. CDR3 DNA sequence: TGTGCCACCAGTGACAGCCAGGAGCCGGGACTAGCGGGAGGGGTCGAGCAGTACTTC. Its translation is CATSDSQEPGLAGGVEQYF.

At least ten counts were recorded for this clonotype. This sequence joins TRBV20-1 and TRBJ1-5, with unresolved D. CDR1 is DFQATT, CDR2 SNEGSKA, per germline (reference sequence). The germline V and J ends were trimmed by 3 bases and 6 bases, with 15 bases remaining between them. The CDR3 totals 14 residues. CDR3 DNA sequence: TGCAGTGCTAGTGCCTCAGGAATGGGTCAGCCCCAGCATTTT. Translation gives CSASASGMGQPQHF.

The CDR3 DNA reads TGTGCCAGCAGTTTATGGGGGGGAGAGACCCAGCATTTT. It specifies CASSLWGGETQHF. V usage is TRBV12-3 or TRBV12-4 and J usage is TRBJ1-5; D perhaps matches TRBD1 (5 bases). CDR3 size: 13 residues. V gave up 2 bases and J gave up 11 bases, with 13 bases separating them.

A few counts support this clonotype. This chain joins TRBV29-1 and TRBJ2-5; D is undetermined. The CDR3 totals 12 residues. V was trimmed by 4 bases and J by 5 bases, leaving 11 bases between them. Germline-derived CDR1 and CDR2 are SQVTM and ANQGSEA. Written as DNA, the CDR3 is TGCAGCGTTGCTCCTGGGTTGGAGACCCAGTACTTC. It yields the protein CSVAPGLETQYF. Supplemented by reference TRBV29-1 and TRBJ2-5, the full variable domain reads SAVISQKPSRDICQRGTSLTIQCQVDSQVTMMFWYRQQPGQSLTLIATANQGSEATYESGFVIDKFPISRPNLTFSTLTVSNMSPEDSSIYLCSVAPGLETQYFGPGTRLLVL.

The rearrangement uses TRBV19 and TRBJ1-1, with unresolved D. V lost 3 bases and J lost 6, with 8 bases in between. Germline assignment: CDR1 LNHDA and CDR2 SQIVND (reference sequence). This CDR3 has 12 residues. The CDR3 reads CASSIPGSEAFF. CDR3 sequence (DNA): TGTGCCAGTAGTATTCCTGGGTCTGAAGCTTTCTTT.

There are a few counts of this clonotype. The gene calls are TRBV10-3 and TRBJ1-6, with 10 bases aligning to TRBD1. CDR1 ENHRY and CDR2 SYGVKD come from the germline V gene. Trimming at V came to 6 bases and at J to 5 bases, leaving 4 bases not matched to a gene. This CDR3 is built from 15 residues. The CDR3 region is CAIREGQGHNSPLHF. The CDR3 nucleotides are TGTGCCATCAGGGAGGGACAGGGGCATAATTCACCCCTCCACTTT.

The chain links TRBV29-1 to TRBJ1-6; tentative D call: TRBD1 (6 bases). The CDR3 has 15 residues. The germline V gene encodes CDR1 SQVTM and CDR2 ANQGSEA. V was clipped by 8 bases and J by 3 bases, with 17 bases between them. CDR3 residues: CSSSQPQGYNSPLHF. The CDR3 nucleotides are TGCAGCAGTTCCCAACCACAGGGCTATAATTCACCCCTCCACTTT.

This clonotype was seen many times. The chain employs TRBV7-9 and TRBJ1-1; unclear D gene. The CDR3 loop spans 16 amino acids. V was pared by 4 bases and J by 1 base, with 16 bases between. Germline CDR1 and CDR2: SEHNR and FQNEAQ (reference sequence). This CDR3 is CASSYSFKKKNTEAFF. The CDR3 DNA sequence: TGTGCCAGCAGCTACAGCTTCAAAAAGAAGAACACTGAAGCTTTCTTT.